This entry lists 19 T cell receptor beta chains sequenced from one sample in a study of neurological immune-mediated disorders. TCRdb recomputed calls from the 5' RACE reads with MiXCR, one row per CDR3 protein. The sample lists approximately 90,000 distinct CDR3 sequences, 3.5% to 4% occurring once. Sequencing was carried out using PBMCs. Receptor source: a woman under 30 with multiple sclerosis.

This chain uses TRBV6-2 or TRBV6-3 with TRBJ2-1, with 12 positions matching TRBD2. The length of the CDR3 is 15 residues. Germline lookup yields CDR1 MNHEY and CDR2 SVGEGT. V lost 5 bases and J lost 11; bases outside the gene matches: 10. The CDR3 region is CASSDPHGLAGQQFF. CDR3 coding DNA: TGTGCCAGCAGTGACCCTCATGGACTAGCGGGACAGCAGTTCTTC.

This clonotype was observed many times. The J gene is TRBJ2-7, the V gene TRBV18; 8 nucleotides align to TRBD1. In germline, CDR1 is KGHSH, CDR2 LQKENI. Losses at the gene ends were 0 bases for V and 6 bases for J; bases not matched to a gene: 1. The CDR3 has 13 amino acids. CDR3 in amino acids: CASSPPDRAEQYF. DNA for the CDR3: TGTGCCAGCTCACCACCGGACAGGGCCGAGCAGTACTTC.

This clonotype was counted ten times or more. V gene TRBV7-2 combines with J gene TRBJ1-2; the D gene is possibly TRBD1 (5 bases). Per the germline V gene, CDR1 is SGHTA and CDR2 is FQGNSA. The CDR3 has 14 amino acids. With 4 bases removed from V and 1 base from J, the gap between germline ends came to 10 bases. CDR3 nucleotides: TGTGCCAGCAGCTCCGGGGCCAGTAACTATGGCTACACCTTC. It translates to CASSSGASNYGYTF.

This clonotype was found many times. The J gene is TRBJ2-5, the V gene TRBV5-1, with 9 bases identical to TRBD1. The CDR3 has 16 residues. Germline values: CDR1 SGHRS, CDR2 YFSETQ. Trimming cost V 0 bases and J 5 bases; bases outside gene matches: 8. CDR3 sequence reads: CASSLATGGPAETQYF. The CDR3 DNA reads TGCGCCAGCAGCTTGGCCACAGGGGGCCCGGCGGAGACCCAGTACTTC.

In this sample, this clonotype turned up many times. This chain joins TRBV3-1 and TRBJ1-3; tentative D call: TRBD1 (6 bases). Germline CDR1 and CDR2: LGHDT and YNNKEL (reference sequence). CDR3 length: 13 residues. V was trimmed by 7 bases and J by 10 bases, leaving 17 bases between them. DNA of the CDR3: TGTGCCAGCACCGTAACAGGGAGTGGTACCATATATTTT. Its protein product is CASTVTGSGTIYF.

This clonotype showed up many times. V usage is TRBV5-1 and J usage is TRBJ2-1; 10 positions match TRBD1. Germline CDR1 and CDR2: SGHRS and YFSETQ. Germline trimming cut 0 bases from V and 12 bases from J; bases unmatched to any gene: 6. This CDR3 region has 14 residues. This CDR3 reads CASSLGDRGQGQFF. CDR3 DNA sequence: TGCGCCAGCAGCTTGGGGGACAGGGGCCAAGGGCAGTTCTTC.

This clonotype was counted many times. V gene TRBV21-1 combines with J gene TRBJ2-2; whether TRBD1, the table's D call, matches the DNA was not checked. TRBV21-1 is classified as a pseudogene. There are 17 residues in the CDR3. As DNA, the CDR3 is TGTGCCAGCAGCAGTTCTTGGAGTGGGGGCGTCACCGGGGAGCTGTTTTTT. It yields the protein CASSSSWSGGVTGELFF.

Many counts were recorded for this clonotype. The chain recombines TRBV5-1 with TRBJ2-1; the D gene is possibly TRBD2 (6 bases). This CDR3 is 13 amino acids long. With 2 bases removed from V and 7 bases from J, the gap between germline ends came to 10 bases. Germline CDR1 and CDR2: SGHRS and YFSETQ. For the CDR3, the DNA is TGCGCCAGCAGCTTCGGTGGGGGGAATGAGCAGTTCTTC. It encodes CASSFGGGNEQFF.

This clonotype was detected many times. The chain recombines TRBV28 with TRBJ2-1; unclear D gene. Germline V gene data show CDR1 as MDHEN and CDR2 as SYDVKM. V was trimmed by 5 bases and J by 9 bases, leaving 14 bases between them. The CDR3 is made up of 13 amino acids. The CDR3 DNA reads TGTGCCAGCAGTCCCCTCGACCACCCTGAGCAGTTCTTC. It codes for CASSPLDHPEQFF.

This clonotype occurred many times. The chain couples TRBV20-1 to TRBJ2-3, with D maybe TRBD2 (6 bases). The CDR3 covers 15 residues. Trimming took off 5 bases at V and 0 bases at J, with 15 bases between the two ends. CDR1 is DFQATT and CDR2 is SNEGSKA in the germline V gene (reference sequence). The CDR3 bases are TGCAGTGCTCCAGACTGGAGGGAGAGCACAGATACGCAGTATTTT. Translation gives CSAPDWRESTDTQYF.

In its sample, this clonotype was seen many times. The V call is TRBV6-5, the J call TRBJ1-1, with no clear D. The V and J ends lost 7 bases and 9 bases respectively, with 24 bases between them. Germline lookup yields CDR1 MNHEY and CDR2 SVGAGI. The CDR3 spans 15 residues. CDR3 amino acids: CASTRASGLNGKAFF. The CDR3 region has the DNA TGTGCCAGCACCAGAGCCTCGGGTCTTAACGGGAAAGCTTTCTTT.

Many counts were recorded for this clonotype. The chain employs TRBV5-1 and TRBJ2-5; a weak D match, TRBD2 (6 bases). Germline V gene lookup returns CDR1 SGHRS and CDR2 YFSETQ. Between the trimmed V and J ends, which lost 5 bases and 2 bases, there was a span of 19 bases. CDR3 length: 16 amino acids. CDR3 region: CASSGPNAGRQETQYF. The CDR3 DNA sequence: TGCGCCAGCAGTGGCCCAAACGCGGGGAGACAAGAGACCCAGTACTTC.

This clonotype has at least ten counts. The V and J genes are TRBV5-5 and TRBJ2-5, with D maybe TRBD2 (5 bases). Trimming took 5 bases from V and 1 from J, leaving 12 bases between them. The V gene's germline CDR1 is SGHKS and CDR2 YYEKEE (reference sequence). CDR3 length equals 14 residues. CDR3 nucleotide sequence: TGTGCCAGCAGGCGGACGGGATCCCAAGAGACCCAGTACTTC. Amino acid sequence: CASRRTGSQETQYF. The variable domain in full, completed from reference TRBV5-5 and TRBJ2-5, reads DAGVTQSPTHLIKTRGQQVTLRCSPISGHKSVSWYQQVLGQGPQFIFQYYEKEERGRGNFPDRFSARQFPNYSSELNVNALLLGDSALYLCASRRTGSQETQYFGPGTRLLVL.

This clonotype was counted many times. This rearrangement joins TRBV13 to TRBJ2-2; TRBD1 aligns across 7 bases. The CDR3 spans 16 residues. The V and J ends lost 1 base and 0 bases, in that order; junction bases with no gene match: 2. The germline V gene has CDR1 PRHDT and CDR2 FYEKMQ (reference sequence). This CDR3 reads CASSLAQGANTGELFF. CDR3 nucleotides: TGTGCCAGCAGCTTAGCCCAGGGGGCGAACACCGGGGAGCTGTTTTTT.

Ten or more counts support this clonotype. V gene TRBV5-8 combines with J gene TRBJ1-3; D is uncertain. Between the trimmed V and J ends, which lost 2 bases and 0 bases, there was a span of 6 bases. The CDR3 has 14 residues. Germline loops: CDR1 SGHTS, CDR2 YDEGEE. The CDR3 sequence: CASSFSYSGNTIYF. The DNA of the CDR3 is TGTGCCAGCAGCTTTTCTTACTCTGGAAACACCATATATTTT.

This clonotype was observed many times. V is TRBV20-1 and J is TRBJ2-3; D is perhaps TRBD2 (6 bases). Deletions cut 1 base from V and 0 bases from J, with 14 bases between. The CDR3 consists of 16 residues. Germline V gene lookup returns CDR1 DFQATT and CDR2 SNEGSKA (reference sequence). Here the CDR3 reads CSARGPGRGSTDTQYF. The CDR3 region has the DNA TGCAGTGCTAGAGGTCCCGGGCGGGGAAGCACAGATACGCAGTATTTT.

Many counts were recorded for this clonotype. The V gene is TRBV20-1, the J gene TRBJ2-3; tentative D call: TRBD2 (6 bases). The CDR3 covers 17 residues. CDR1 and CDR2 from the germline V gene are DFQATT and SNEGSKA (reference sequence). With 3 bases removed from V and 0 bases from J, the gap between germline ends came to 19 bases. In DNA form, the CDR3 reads TGCAGTGCTAGGCCAACCTCGGACTACCCTAGCACAGATACGCAGTATTTT. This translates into CSARPTSDYPSTDTQYF.

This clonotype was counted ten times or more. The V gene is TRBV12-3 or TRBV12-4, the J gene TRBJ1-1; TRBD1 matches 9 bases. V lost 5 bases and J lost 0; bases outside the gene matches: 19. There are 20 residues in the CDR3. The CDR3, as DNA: TGTGCCAGCAGTCGCTGGACAGGGGAGCAGTTAACCCCGATGAACACTGAAGCTTTCTTT. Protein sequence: CASSRWTGEQLTPMNTEAFF.

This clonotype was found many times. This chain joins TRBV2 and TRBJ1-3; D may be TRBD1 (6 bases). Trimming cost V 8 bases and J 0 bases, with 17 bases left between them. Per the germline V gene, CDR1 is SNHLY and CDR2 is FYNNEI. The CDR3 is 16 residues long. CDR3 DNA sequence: TGTGCCAGCGAGTTGGAGGGGGTCGTCTCTGGAAACACCATATATTTT. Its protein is CASELEGVVSGNTIYF.